This entry describes one T cell receptor beta chain. One end of the junction does not line up with germline, which may come from a read error. As every portion of the isolated RNA was reverse transcribed, the sequencing read expressed TCRB transcripts. Sequenced by immunoSEQ multiplex PCR; TCRdb stores in-frame clones only, minus some. The data contain 900,000 or so clones, 15% to 20% of them singletons. The sample is drawn from a study of beta chain features in type 1 diabetes. Heparinised blood was drawn once per donor, averaging approximately 0.12 L. This TCR was sampled from a young woman in good health. Sequencing was carried out using naive CD4+ T cells from blood.

The CDR3 reads CAISELQGMDGYTF. The DNA for the CDR3 is TGTGCCATCAGTGAGCTACAGGGGATGGATGGCTACACCTTC. The chain links TRBV6-1 to TRBJ1-2; 7 bases agree with TRBD1. Germline loops: CDR1 MNHNS, CDR2 SASEGT. CDR3 length: 14 amino acids.